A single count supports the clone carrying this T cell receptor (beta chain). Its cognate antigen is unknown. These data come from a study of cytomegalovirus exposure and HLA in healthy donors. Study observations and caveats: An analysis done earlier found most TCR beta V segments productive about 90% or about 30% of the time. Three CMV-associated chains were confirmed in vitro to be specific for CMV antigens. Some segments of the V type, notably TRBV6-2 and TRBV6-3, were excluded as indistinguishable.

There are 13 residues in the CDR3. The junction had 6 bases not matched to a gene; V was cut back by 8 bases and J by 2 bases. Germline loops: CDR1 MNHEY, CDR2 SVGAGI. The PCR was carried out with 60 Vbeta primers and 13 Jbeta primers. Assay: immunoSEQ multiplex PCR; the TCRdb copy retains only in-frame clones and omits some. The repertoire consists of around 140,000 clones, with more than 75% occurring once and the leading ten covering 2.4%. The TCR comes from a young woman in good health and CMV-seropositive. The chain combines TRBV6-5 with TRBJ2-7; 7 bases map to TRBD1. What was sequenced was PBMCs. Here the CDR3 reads CASRTGNTYEQYF. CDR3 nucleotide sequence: TGTGCCAGCCGGACAGGTAACACCTACGAGCAGTACTTC.